This T cell receptor (beta chain) stems from a study of T cell repertoires in cytomegalovirus infection. This clonotype has just a few counts. Its target is not known. CDR1 and CDR2 from the germline V gene are SGHTA and FQGNSA. This CDR3 is built from 15 residues. V was trimmed by 0 bases and J by 0 bases, leaving 8 bases between them. From the reads, TCRdb called clonotypes with MiXCR, one entry per CDR3 protein. The data show 450,000 to 550,000 distinct CDR3 sequences, about 42% seen once. This sequence was found in a human donor in good health (CMV status not recorded). Some clones in this sample may be carry-over from other donors' samples. This sequence joins TRBV7-2 and TRBJ1-1; unclear D gene. Specimen: cultured PBMCs, collected from culture after CMV antigen stimulation. CDR3 loop: CASSLAGLLNTEAFF. The CDR3 nucleotides read TGTGCCAGCAGCTTAGCAGGGCTCCTGAACACTGAAGCTTTCTTT.